This T cell receptor beta chain came from a study of Graves' ophthalmopathy and Graves' hyperthyroidism. Study-wide points: Among thyroid clonotypes expanded above 0.001 frequency, most also appeared in blood. Prediction of ophthalmopathy progression reached less than 71% sensitivity and approximately 73% specificity.

RNA transcripts yielded amplified TCR beta CDR3 regions. First-round RT-PCR employed HTBI primers, with a second-round multiplex PCR after it. TCRdb re-called the multiplex PCR reads with MiXCR, one entry per CDR3 protein. The sample carries 900,000 to 1,200,000 distinct CDR3 sequences, about 36% recorded once. The hyperthyroidism patients, aged 18 to 65, had been newly diagnosed, with under 2 months' duration. No donor had other autoimmune disease, uncontrolled infection, pregnancy or lactation. In its sample, this clonotype was seen many times. No antigen is known for it. This CDR3 comprises 13 residues. With 3 bases removed from V and 4 bases from J, the gap between germline ends came to 10 bases. Germline V gene lookup returns CDR1 ENHRY and CDR2 SYGVKD.

The chain combines TRBV10-3 with TRBJ2-7; D unclear. The TCR comes from an adult man with Graves' hyperthyroidism. The sample comprised peripheral blood or thyroid tissue (not recorded which). The CDR3 reads CAISERTSYEQYF. CDR3 in DNA: TGTGCCATCAGTGAAAGAACTTCGTACGAGCAGTACTTC.